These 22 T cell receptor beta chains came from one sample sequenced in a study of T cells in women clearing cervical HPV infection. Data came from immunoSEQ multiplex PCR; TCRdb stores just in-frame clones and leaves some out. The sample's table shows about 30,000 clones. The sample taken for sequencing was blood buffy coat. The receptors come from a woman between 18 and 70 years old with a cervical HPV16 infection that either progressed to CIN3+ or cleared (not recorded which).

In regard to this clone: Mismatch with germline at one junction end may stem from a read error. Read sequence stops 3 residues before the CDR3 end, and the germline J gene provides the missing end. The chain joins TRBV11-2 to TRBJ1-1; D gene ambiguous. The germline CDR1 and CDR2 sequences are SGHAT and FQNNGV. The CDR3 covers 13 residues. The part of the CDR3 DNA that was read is TGTGCCAGCAACTTACAGTTTAACACTGAA. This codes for CASNLQFNTE. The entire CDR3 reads CASNLQFNTEAFF.

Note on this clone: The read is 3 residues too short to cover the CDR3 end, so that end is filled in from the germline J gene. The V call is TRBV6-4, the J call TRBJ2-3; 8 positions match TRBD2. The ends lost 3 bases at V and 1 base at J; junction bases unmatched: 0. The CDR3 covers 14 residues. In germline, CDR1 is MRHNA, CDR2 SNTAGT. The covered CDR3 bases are TGTGCCAGCAGTGAGCGGGGGGGCACAGATACG. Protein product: CASSERGGTDT. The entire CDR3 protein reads CASSERGGTDTQYF.

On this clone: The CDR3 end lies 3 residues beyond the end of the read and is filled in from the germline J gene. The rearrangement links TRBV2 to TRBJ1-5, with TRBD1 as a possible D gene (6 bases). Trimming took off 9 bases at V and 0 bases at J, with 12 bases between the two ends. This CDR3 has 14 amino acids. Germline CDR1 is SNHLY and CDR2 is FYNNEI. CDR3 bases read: TGTGCCAGTCGACAGGTATATAGCAATCAGCCC. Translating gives CASRQVYSNQP. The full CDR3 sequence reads CASRQVYSNQPQHF. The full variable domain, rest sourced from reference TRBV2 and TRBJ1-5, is EPEVTQTPSHQVTQMGQEVILRCVPISNHLYFYWYRQILGQKVEFLVSFYNNEISEKSEIFDDQFSVERPDGSNFTLKIRSTKLEDSAMYFCASRQVYSNQPQHFGDGTRLSIL.

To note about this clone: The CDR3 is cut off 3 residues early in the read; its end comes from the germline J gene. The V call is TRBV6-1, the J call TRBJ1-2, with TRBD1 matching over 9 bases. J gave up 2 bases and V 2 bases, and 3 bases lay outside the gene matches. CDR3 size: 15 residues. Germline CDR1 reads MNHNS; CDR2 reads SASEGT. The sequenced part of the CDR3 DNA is TGTGCCAGCAGTGAAACGACAGGGGGAAACTATGGC. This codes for CASSETTGGNYG. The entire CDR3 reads CASSETTGGNYGYTF.

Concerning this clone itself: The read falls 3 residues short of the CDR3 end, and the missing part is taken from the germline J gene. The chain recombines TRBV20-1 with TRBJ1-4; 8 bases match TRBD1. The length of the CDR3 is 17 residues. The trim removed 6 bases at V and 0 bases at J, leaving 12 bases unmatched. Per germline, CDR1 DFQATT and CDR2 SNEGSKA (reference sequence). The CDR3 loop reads CSATGGAGYATNEKLFF. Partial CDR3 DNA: TGCAGTGCCACAGGGGGGGCTGGTTATGCAACTAATGAAAAA.

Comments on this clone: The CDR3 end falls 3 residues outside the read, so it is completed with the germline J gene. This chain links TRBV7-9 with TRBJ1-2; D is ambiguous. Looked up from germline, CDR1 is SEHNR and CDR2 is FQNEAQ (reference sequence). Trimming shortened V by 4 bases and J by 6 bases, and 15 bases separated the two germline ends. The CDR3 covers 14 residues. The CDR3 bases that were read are TGTGCCAGCAGCTCTGGGAGCGGTGTCGATGGC. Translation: CASSSGSGVDG. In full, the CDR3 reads CASSSGSGVDGYTF.

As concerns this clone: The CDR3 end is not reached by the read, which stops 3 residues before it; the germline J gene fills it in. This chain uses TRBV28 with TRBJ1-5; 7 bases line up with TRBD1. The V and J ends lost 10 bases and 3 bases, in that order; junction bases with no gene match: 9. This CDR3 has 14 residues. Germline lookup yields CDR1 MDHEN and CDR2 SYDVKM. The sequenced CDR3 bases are TGTGCCACCCGGGGACAGTCCTACAATCAGCCC. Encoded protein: CATRGQSYNQP. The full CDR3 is CATRGQSYNQPQHF.

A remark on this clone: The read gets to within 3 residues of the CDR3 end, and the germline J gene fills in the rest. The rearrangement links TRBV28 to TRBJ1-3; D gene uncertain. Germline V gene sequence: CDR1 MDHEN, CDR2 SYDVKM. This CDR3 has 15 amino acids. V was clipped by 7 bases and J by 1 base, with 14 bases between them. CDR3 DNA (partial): TGTGCCAGCATCCCCGGGGTAAGATCTGGAAACACC. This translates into CASIPGVRSGNT. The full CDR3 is CASIPGVRSGNTIYF.

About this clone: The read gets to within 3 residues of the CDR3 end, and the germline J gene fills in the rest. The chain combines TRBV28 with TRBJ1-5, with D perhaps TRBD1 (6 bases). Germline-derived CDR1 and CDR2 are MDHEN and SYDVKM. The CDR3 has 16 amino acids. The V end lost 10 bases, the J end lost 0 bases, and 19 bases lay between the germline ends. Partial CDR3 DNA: TGTGCCATCACCTCAGGACAGATGAATAGCAATCAGCCC. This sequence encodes CAITSGQMNSNQP. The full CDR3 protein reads CAITSGQMNSNQPQHF. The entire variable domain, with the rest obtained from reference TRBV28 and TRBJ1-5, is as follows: DVKVTQSSRYLVKRTGEKVFLECVQDMDHENMFWYRQDPGLGLRLIYFSYDVKMKEKGDIPEGYSVSREKKERFSLILESASTNQTSMYLCAITSGQMNSNQPQHFGDGTRLSIL.

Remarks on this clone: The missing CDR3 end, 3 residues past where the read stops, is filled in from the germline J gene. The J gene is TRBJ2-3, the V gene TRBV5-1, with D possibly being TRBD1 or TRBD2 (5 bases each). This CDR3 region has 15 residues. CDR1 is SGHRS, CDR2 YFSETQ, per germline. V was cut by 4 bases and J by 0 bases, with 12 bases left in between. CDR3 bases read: TGCGCCAGCAGCCCGGCAGGGAGAAGCACAGATACG. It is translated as CASSPAGRSTDT. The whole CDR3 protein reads CASSPAGRSTDTQYF.

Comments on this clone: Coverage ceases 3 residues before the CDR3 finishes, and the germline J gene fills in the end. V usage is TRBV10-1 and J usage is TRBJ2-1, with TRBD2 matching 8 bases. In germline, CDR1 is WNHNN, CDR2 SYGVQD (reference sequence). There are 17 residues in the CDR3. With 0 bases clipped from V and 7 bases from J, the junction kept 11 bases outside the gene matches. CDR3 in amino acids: CASSESGRGADWNEQFF. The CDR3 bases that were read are TGCGCCAGCAGTGAGTCGGGGCGGGGGGCCGATTGGAATGAG.

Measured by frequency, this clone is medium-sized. The CDR3 DNA, read in part, is TGCAGTGCTAGAGAACTAGCGGGCTACAATGAG. Its translation: CSARELAGYNE. The full CDR3 protein is CSARELAGYNEQFF. This chain joins TRBV20-1 and TRBJ2-1; 9 bases align to TRBD2. The read halts 3 residues ahead of the CDR3 end, with the missing end drawn from the germline J gene. The CDR3 covers 14 residues. V was clipped by 0 bases and J by 3 bases; unmatched bases: 0. Looked up from germline, CDR1 is DFQATT and CDR2 is SNEGSKA (reference sequence).

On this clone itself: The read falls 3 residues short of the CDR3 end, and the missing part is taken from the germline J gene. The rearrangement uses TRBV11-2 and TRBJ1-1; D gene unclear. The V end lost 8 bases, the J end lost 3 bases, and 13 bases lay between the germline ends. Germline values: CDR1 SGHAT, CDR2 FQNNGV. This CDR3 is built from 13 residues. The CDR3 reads CASDGYFHTEAFF. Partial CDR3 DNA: TGTGCCAGCGACGGGTATTTTCACACTGAA. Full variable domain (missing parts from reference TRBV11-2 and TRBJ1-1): EAGVAQSPRYKIIEKRQSVAFWCNPISGHATLYWYQQILGQGPKLLIQFQNNGVVDDSQLPKDRFSAERLKGVDSTLKIQPAKLEDSAVYLCASDGYFHTEAFFGQGTRLTVV.

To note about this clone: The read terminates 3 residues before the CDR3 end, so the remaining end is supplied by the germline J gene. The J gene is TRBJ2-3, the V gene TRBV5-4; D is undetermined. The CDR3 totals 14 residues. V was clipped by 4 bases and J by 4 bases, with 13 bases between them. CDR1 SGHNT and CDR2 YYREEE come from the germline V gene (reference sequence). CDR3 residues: CASSPRSEADTQYF. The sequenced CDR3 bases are TGTGCCAGCAGCCCTCGAAGTGAGGCAGATACG.

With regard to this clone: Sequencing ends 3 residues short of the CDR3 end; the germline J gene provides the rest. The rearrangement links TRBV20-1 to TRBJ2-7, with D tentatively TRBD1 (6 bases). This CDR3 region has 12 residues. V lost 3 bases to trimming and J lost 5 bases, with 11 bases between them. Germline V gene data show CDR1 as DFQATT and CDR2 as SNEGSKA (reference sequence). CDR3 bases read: TGCAGTGCTAGCGGCCAGGGGAACGAG. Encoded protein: CSASGQGNE. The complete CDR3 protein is CSASGQGNEQYF.

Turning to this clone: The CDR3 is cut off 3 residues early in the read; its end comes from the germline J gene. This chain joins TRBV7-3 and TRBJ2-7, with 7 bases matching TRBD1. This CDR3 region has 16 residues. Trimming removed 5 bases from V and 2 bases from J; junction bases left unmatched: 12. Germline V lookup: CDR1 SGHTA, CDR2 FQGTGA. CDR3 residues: CASSPSPAGGPYEQYF. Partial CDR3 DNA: TGTGCCAGCAGCCCCTCCCCAGCAGGGGGACCCTACGAG. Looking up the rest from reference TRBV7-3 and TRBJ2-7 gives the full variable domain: GAGVSQTPSNKVTEKGKYVELRCDPISGHTALYWYRQSLGQGPEFLIYFQGTGAADDSGLPNDRFFAVRPEGSVSTLKIQRTERGDSAVYLCASSPSPAGGPYEQYFGPGTRLTVT.

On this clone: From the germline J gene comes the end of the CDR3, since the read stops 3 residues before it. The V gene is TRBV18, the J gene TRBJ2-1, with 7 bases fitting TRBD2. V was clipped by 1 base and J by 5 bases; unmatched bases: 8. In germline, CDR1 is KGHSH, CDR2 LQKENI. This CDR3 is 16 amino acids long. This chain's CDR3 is CASSPRERGQDNEQFF. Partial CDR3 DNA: TGTGCCAGCTCACCACGCGAGCGGGGTCAAGACAATGAG.

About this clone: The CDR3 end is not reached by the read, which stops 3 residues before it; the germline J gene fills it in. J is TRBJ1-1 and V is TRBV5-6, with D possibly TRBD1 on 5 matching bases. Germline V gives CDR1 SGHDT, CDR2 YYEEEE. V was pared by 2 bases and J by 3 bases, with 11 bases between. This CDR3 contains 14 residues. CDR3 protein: CASSFKGVDTEAFF. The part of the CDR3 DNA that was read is TGTGCCAGCAGCTTCAAAGGGGTGGACACTGAA.

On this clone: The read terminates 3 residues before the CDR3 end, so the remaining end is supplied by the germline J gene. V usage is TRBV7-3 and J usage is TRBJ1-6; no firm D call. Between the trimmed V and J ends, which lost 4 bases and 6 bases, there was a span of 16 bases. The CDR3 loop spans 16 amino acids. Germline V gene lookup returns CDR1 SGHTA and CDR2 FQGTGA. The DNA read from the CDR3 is TGTGCCAGCAGCTCGTCATACGGGTCGATTAATTCACCC. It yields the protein CASSSSYGSINSP. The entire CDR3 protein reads CASSSSYGSINSPLHF.

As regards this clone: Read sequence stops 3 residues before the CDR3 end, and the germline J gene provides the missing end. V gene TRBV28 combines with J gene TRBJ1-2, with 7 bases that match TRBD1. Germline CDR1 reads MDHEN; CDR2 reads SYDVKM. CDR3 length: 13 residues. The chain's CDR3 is CASSSGTVEGYTF. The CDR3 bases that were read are TGTGCCAGCAGTTCCGGGACAGTTGAAGGC.

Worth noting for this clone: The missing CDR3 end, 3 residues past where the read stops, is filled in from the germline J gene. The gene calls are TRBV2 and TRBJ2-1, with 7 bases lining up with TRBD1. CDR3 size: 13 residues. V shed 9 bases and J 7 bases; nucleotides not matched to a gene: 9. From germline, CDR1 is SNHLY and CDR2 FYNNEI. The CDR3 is CASKDDRVNEQFF. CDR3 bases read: TGTGCCAGTAAGGACGACAGGGTTAATGAG.

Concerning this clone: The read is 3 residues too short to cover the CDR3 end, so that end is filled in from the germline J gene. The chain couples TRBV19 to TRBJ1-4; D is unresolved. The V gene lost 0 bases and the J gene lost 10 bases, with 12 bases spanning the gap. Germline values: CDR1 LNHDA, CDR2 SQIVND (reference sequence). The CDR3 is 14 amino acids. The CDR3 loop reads CASSIEAVSGKLFF. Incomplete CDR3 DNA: TGTGCCAGTAGTATAGAGGCAGTTTCGGGAAAA.